This TCR beta chain was captured in a study of cytomegalovirus exposure and HLA in healthy donors. Turning to this clone: The antigen is unknown.

Study-level findings and limits: Later on, analysis showed that most CMV-associated TCR beta chains appeared to be HLA-restricted. The authors reported that TCR beta sequences could predict HLA-A and HLA-B alleles. These predictions were accurate for most subjects in the first cohort. Exclusion applied to some V segments, including TRBV6-2 and TRBV6-3, as they were indistinguishable.

The germline V gene encodes CDR1 SQVTM and CDR2 ANQGSEA. J gave up 4 bases and V 4 bases, and 11 bases lay outside the gene matches. CDR3 length: 15 residues. Amplification used 60 Vbeta primers and 13 Jbeta primers. TCRdb keeps only in-frame clones here, not all; method: immunoSEQ multiplex PCR. The sample has under 200,000 clones; around 80% are singletons. The sequence derives from a man aged 35 to 55 in good health and CMV-seronegative. Sequencing was done on a sample of PBMCs. The J gene is TRBJ2-3, the V gene TRBV29-1, with 7 bases that match TRBD2. The CDR3 protein is CSVGGGSGYADTQYF. CDR3 coding DNA: TGCAGCGTTGGGGGGGGTAGCGGGTATGCAGATACGCAGTATTTT.